The 16 T cell receptor beta chains listed next were all sequenced from one sample in a study of cytomegalovirus exposure and HLA in healthy donors (dated by TCRdb to 2016 to 2017). The receptor library was made with the immunoSEQ multiplex PCR assay. A mixture of 60 forward primers for TCR Vbeta segments and 13 reverse primers for TCR Jbeta segments was used in the multiplex PCR. Here the immuneACCESS table is served through TCRdb, limited to in-frame sequences with V and J called. Missing clones are a known gap in these copies; in checked studies unresolved V genes cover under half, and the rest lacks a known reason. Present in this sample are more than 95,000 clones, 70% to 85% of which were seen just once. The ten largest account for 1.8% of the sample. The sequencing sample was made of PBMCs. These receptor sequences come from a man younger than 35 in good health and CMV-seronegative.

This clone was detected only once. The V gene is TRBV7-9, the J gene TRBJ2-1; D possibly corresponds to TRBD2 (6 bases). Germline assignment: CDR1 SEHNR and CDR2 FQNEAQ (reference sequence). V was trimmed by 5 bases and J by 9 bases, leaving 20 bases between them. The CDR3 spans 15 residues. CDR3 region: CASSPGISTEGEQFF. CDR3 coding DNA: TGTGCCAGCAGCCCCGGGATTTCGACGGAGGGTGAGCAGTTCTTC.

The V call is TRBV5-1, the J call TRBJ2-7; D uncertain. V lost 1 base, J lost 3 bases, and 11 bases lay in between. This CDR3 has 14 residues. Germline V CDR1 and CDR2: SGHRS, YFSETQ. CDR3: CASSLLGSGYEQYF. The CDR3 DNA follows: TGCGCCAGCAGCTTGCTGGGTTCGGGCTACGAGCAGTACTTC.

This chain uses TRBV5-4 with TRBJ2-3, with 12 bases matching TRBD2. The CDR3 contains 17 residues. Trimming cost V 3 bases and J 1 base; bases outside gene matches: 6. CDR1 SGHNT and CDR2 YYREEE come from the germline V gene (reference sequence). CDR3 DNA: TGTGCCAGCAGCTCGACTAGCGGGGGATGGGGCACAGATACGCAGTATTTT. Protein product: CASSSTSGGWGTDTQYF.

V and J are TRBV19 and TRBJ1-1; 9 nucleotides agree with TRBD1. This CDR3 contains 15 residues. Per germline, CDR1 LNHDA and CDR2 SQIVND (reference sequence). Trimming removed 3 bases from V and 8 bases from J; junction bases left unmatched: 10. The CDR3 region is CASSIGNRGLAEAFF. For the CDR3, the DNA is TGTGCCAGTAGTATTGGCAACAGGGGGCTCGCGGAAGCTTTCTTT.

V gene TRBV12-5 combines with J gene TRBJ2-1; D is perhaps TRBD2 (6 bases). The CDR3 covers 17 residues. Looked up from germline, CDR1 is LGHNT and CDR2 is FRNRAP. Trimming took 4 bases from V and 9 from J, leaving 25 bases between them. CDR3 bases: TGTGCTAGTGGTTGGGGCTCCCTGGTGGCGGGGTTGGGTGAGCAGTTCTTC. Translating gives CASGWGSLVAGLGEQFF.

Worth noting for this clone: The same CDR3 can be traced to other DNA sequences in this sample. The chain recombines TRBV7-9 with TRBJ1-5; D not certain. CDR1 is SEHNR, CDR2 FQNEAQ, per germline (reference sequence). The CDR3 sequence is 14 residues long. Deletions cut 0 bases from V and 4 bases from J, with 7 bases between. In DNA form, the CDR3 reads TGTGCCAGCAGCTTAGCTTCCGGGAATCAGCCCCAGCATTTT. Amino acids: CASSLASGNQPQHF. The full variable domain, in which reference TRBV7-9 and TRBJ1-5 provide the parts outside the CDR3, is DTGVSQNPRHKITKRGQNVTFRCDPISEHNRLYWYRQTLGQGPEFLTYFQNEAQLEKSRLLSDRFSAERPKGSFSTLEIQRTEQGDSAMYLCASSLASGNQPQHFGDGTRLSIL.

The J gene is TRBJ1-6, the V gene TRBV2; tentatively, D is TRBD1 (5 bases). Per the germline V gene, CDR1 is SNHLY and CDR2 is FYNNEI. Between the trimmed V and J ends, which lost 5 bases and 7 bases, there was a span of 15 bases. The CDR3 covers 15 residues. The CDR3 region is CASSFSAGLNSPLHF. The CDR3 bases are TGTGCCAGCAGTTTTTCGGCAGGGTTGAATTCACCCCTCCACTTT.

In regard to this clone: At one boundary the junction diverges from the germline segment, which might be a read error. The V and J genes are TRBV7-9 and TRBJ1-1; D unclear. The CDR3 runs to 15 residues. CDR1 and CDR2 (germline): SEHNR, FQNEAQ (reference sequence). CDR3 loop: CSSSPPRGGETEAFF. CDR3 bases: TGTTCCAGCAGCCCCCCCCGGGGAGGAGAAACTGAAGCTTTCTTT.

The chain has TRBV7-3 and TRBJ1-1; unclear D gene. Trimming cost V 0 bases and J 0 bases, with 8 bases left between them. Germline V gene data show CDR1 as SGHTA and CDR2 as FQGTGA. The length of the CDR3 is 15 residues. CDR3 in amino acids: CASSLTRVVNTEAFF. The CDR3 nucleotides read TGTGCCAGCAGCTTAACCCGGGTAGTGAACACTGAAGCTTTCTTT.

The chain is built from TRBV28 and TRBJ2-7, with 8 bases identical to TRBD1. V dropped 7 bases and J dropped 3; count of bases not matched to a gene: 5. The CDR3 is 13 residues long. The germline V gene encodes CDR1 MDHEN and CDR2 SYDVKM. CDR3 sequence: CASKRTGSYEQYF. The CDR3 region has the DNA TGTGCCAGCAAGAGGACAGGGAGCTACGAGCAGTACTTC.

This sequence joins TRBV7-6 and TRBJ2-5, with TRBD2 matching over 8 bases. V dropped 2 bases and J dropped 7; count of bases not matched to a gene: 3. Germline CDR1 SGHVS, CDR2 FNYEAQ. CDR3 size: 13 residues. The CDR3 spells CASSLTSGGTQYF. DNA of the CDR3: TGTGCCAGCAGCTTAACTAGCGGTGGGACCCAGTACTTC.

J is TRBJ1-2 and V is TRBV29-1; 9 bases fit TRBD1. V dropped 5 bases and J dropped 3; count of bases not matched to a gene: 1. The length of the CDR3 is 12 residues. Germline V lookup: CDR1 SQVTM, CDR2 ANQGSEA. CDR3 region: CSVRTGDYGYTF. DNA for the CDR3: TGCAGCGTTCGGACAGGGGACTATGGCTACACCTTC.

V and J are TRBV25-1 and TRBJ1-6; 8 bases align to TRBD1. The CDR3 is 14 residues long. The junction had 5 bases not matched to a gene; V was cut back by 7 bases and J by 6 bases. Germline-derived CDR1 and CDR2 are MGHDK and SYGVNS. The CDR3 here is CASKGTGFNSPLHF. CDR3 in DNA: TGTGCCAGCAAGGGGACAGGTTTTAATTCACCCCTCCACTTT. Full variable domain (outside the CDR3, taken from reference TRBV25-1 and TRBJ1-6): EADIYQTPRYLVIGTGKKITLECSQTMGHDKMYWYQQDPGMELHLIHYSYGVNSTEKGDLSSESTVSRIRTEHFPLTLESARPSHTSQYLCASKGTGFNSPLHFGNGTRLTVT.

The chain couples TRBV19 to TRBJ1-5; 12 bases match TRBD1. Germline V gene lookup returns CDR1 LNHDA and CDR2 SQIVND (reference sequence). CDR3 length equals 18 residues. V trimming: 5 bases; J trimming: 6 bases; junction bases outside the gene matches: 14. The CDR3 nucleotides read TGTGCCAGTAGTCCATTCGGGACAGGGGGCGCGGGAGGTCAGCCCCAGCATTTT. Protein sequence: CASSPFGTGGAGGQPQHF.

The V call is TRBV7-2, the J call TRBJ1-6; no clear D gene. The germline CDR1 and CDR2 sequences are SGHTA and FQGNSA. This CDR3 has 15 amino acids. Between the trimmed V and J ends, which lost 7 bases and 9 bases, there was a span of 19 bases. CDR3 nucleotide sequence: TGTGCCAGCACCTTGGTTGGGTATGGGAGTTCACCCCTCCACTTT. This translates into CASTLVGYGSSPLHF.

The chain uses TRBV11-2 and TRBJ2-1, with TRBD1 matching over 8 bases. Losses at the gene ends were 3 bases for V and 9 bases for J; bases not matched to a gene: 4. This CDR3 comprises 13 residues. The germline V gene has CDR1 SGHAT and CDR2 FQNNGV. The CDR3: CASSLDREREQFF. The CDR3 nucleotides read TGTGCCAGCAGCTTGGACAGGGAGCGTGAGCAGTTCTTC.